This TCR beta chain comes out of a study of PD-L1 blockade in urothelial cancer. Time point specified: pretreatment peripheral blood. The table came from immunoSEQ multiplex PCR; TCRdb's copy has only in-frame clones and leaves some out. The data contain 90,000 or so clones, more than 70% of them singletons. In this sample, this clone turned up once. The origin of this receptor is a woman older than 75 with urothelial cancer. The specimen comprised PBMCs, sampled around atezolizumab (anti-PD-L1) treatment.

This CDR3 is CASSSGTSGHNEQFF. The CDR3 DNA reads as TGTGCCAGCAGCAGCGGGACTAGCGGACACAATGAGCAGTTCTTC. The chain joins TRBV11-2 to TRBJ2-1; 11 bases are a match to TRBD2. This CDR3 contains 15 residues. Losses at the gene ends were 5 bases for V and 5 bases for J; bases not matched to a gene: 5. The germline V gene encodes CDR1 SGHAT and CDR2 FQNNGV.